This TCR beta chain was sequenced during a study of T cell repertoires in cytomegalovirus infection. In the study overall: Based on public TCR beta signatures, there were indications of CMV infection and of a matching HLA type. Overall study results and limits: It was HLA-C-restricted CMV-specific TCR beta clonotypes that dominated the response ex vivo.

This clonotype was observed a handful of times. Its antigen remains unidentified. MiXCR, run by TCRdb on the reads, gives a single entry per CDR3 protein. The sample lists around 900,000 distinct CDR3 sequences, about a third occurring once. Per the germline V gene, CDR1 is SGHDN and CDR2 is FVKESK. V lost 3 bases and J 4 bases, leaving 9 bases between the germline ends. The CDR3 spans 13 residues. The TCR was taken from a human donor in good health (CMV status not recorded). Some clones in this sample may be carry-over from other donors' samples. The starting material was cultured CD8+ T cells from PBMCs, obtained from culture after CMV antigen stimulation. This chain links TRBV14 with TRBJ1-1; perhaps TRBD1 as D (6 bases). The CDR3 is CASSQYRATEAFF. The CDR3 DNA follows: TGTGCCAGCAGCCAGTACAGGGCCACTGAAGCTTTCTTT.